The source of this T cell receptor beta chain is a study of T cells expressing NK-cell markers. One entry per CDR3 protein, without DNA, is what TCRdb gives after re-calling the 5' RACE reads. The listing records around 550,000 distinct CDR3 sequences. CDR3 size: 16 residues. Germline values: CDR1 LGHNA, CDR2 YSLEER. This TCR derives from a man aged 18 to 30 in good health. The chain is built from TRBV4-3 and TRBJ2-7; the TRBD1 assignment by TCRdb is unverifiable without DNA. Source material: blood T cells: a sorted CD56 or NKG2C T cell subset, CD4+ or CD8+ T cells, or bulk PBMC T cells (not recorded which). CDR3 in amino acids: CASSQDQDREGYEQYF.